The subject of this entry is one T cell receptor beta chain. Antigen: not known. The sample comes from a study of cytomegalovirus exposure and HLA in healthy donors. V gave up 5 bases and J gave up 2 bases; unmatched junction bases: 11. This CDR3 is built from 16 residues. Germline V gene sequence: CDR1 MNHNY, CDR2 SVGAGI (reference sequence). Study conclusions and caveats: It was in a later analysis that TCR association rates were seen to vary by HLA locus, highest for DRB1 and lowest for HLA-C. A previous analysis found most TCR beta V segments productive roughly 87% or roughly 30% of the time.

The PCR contained 60 Vbeta and 13 Jbeta primers. This table comes from immunoSEQ multiplex PCR, and its TCRdb copy is limited to in-frame clones, with some not included. The repertoire holds 120,000 or so clones, approximately 75% seen once, with 4.9% in the top ten. Sequenced material: PBMCs. The rearrangement uses TRBV6-6 and TRBJ2-7, with TRBD2 matching 8 bases. The clonotype was recovered from a man between 50 and 59 years old in good health and CMV-seropositive. The chain's CDR3 is CASSRPGGDRPYEQYF. CDR3 nucleotides: TGTGCCAGCAGTCGCCCGGGGGGGGACCGTCCCTACGAGCAGTACTTC.